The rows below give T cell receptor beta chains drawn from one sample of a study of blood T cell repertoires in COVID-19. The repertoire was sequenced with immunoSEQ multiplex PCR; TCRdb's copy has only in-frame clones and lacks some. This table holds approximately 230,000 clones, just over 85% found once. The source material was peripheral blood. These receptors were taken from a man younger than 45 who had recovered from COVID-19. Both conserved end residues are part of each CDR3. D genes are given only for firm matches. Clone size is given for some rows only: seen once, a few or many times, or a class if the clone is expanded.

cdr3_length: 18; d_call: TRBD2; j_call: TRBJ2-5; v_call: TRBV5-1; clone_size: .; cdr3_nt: TGCGCCAGCAGCTTGGTTACTAGCGGGGGAGCCCATCAAGAGACCCAGTACTTC; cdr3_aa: CASSLVTSGGAHQETQYF
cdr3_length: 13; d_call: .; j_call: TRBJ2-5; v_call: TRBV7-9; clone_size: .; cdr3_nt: TGTGCCAGCAGCCGCGGTGGTCAAGAGACCCAGTACTTC; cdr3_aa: CASSRGGQETQYF
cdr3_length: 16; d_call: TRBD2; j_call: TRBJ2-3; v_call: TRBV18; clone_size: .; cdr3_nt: TGTGCCAGCTCACCCGGGACTAGCGTTAGCACAGATACGCAGTATTTT; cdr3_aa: CASSPGTSVSTDTQYF
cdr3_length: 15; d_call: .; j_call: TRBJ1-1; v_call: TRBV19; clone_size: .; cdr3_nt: TGTGCCAGTAGTATAACGGGTCCCCCCAACACTGAAGCTTTCTTT; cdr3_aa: CASSITGPPNTEAFF
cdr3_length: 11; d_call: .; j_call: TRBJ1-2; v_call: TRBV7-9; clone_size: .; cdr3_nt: TGTGCCAGCAGCTCCAGTTATGGCTACACCTTC; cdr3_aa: CASSSSYGYTF
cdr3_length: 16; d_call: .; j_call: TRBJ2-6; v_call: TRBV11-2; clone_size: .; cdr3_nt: TGTGCCAGCAGCTACTCAGGGGACTCTGGGGCCAACGTCCTGACTTTC; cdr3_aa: CASSYSGDSGANVLTF
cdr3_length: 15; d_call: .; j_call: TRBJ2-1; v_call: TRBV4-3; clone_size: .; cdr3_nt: TGCGCCAGCAGCCAAGATCTTTGGGGGCCGATAGGGCAGTTCTTC; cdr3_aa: CASSQDLWGPIGQFF
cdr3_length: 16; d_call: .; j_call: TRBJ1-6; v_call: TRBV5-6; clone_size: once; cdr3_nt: TGTGCCAGCAGCTTGGGATCCCCAATATTCGCTGAGGCCCTCCACTTT; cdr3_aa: CASSLGSPIFAEALHF
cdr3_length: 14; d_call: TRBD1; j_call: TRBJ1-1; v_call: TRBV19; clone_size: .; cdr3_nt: TGTGCCAGTAGAAGGACAGGGGAGGACACTGAAGCTTTCTTT; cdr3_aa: CASRRTGEDTEAFF
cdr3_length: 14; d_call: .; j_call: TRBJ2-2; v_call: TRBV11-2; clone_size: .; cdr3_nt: TGTGCCAGCAGCTTAAACAGTAACACCGGGGAGCTGTTTTTT; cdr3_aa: CASSLNSNTGELFF
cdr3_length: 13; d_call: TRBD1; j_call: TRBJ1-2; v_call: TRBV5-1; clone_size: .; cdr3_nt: TGCGCCAGCAGCCAAAAGACAGGGAATGGCTACACCTTC; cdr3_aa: CASSQKTGNGYTF
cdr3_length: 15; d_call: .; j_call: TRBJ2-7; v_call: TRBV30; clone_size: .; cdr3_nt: TGTGCCTGGAGTGTACAGGAAGGCCGGAAAGGCGAGCAGTACTTC; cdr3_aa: CAWSVQEGRKGEQYF